This T cell receptor beta chain was sequenced during a study of blood T cell repertoires in COVID-19. Overall study context: Sources were T cells, B-cell-depleted T cells, or PBMCs; the material itself was cDNA or gDNA.

This CDR3 has 16 amino acids. Germline CDR1 and CDR2: SGHTA and FQGNSA. Losses at the gene ends were 5 bases for V and 0 bases for J; bases not matched to a gene: 5. The table came from immunoSEQ multiplex PCR; TCRdb's copy has only in-frame clones and leaves some out. The sample records about 76,000 clones, approximately 86% being singletons. The sequence came from a human donor in a cohort sampled during active COVID-19. V is TRBV7-2 and J is TRBJ2-3; 10 nucleotides line up with TRBD2. Sequenced sample: peripheral blood. CDR3 sequence reads: CASSIRLAGSTDTQYF. The CDR3 DNA sequence: TGTGCCAGCAGCATCCGACTAGCGGGTAGCACAGATACGCAGTATTTT.